The source of this TCR beta chain is a study of T cell repertoires in cytomegalovirus infection. This clonotype was counted only a few times. Its antigen is not known. TCRdb re-derived calls from the reads in MiXCR, one entry per CDR3 protein. The data show roughly 920,000 distinct CDR3 sequences, roughly 31% seen once. Trimming took off 0 bases at V and 8 bases at J, with 13 bases between the two ends. CDR1 and CDR2 from the germline V gene are SGHTA and FQGNSA. The CDR3 contains 14 residues. The sequencing here drew on cultured CD8+ T cells from PBMCs, taken from culture after CMV antigen stimulation. This chain connects TRBV7-2 to TRBJ1-2, with D maybe TRBD1 (6 bases). The origin of this receptor is a human donor in good health (CMV status not recorded). Some clones in this sample may be carry-over from other donors' samples. The DNA of the CDR3 is TGTGCCAGCAGCTTAGCGATCGACAGGAGCGGCTACACCTTC. As protein: CASSLAIDRSGYTF.